This T cell receptor (beta chain) was recorded in a study of blood T cell repertoires in COVID-19. Across the whole study: PBMCs, B-cell-depleted T cells, or T cells were the source of the cDNA or gDNA that made up the material.

Authors' methods: Reference gene primer amplification gave estimated nucleated cell counts. The table came from immunoSEQ multiplex PCR; TCRdb's copy has only in-frame clones and leaves some out. V and J calls and clone size are those listed in that table; D and trimming were worked out from the DNA. The sample includes some 110,000 clones, about 85% seen only once; the top ten take around 4%. The V end lost 2 bases, the J end lost 7 bases, and 9 bases lay between the germline ends. There are 13 residues in the CDR3. Germline V gene sequence: CDR1 SGHTA, CDR2 FQGNSA. This TCR was sampled from a man in his fifties or sixties with acute or convalescent COVID-19. V is TRBV7-2 and J is TRBJ1-5; unclear D gene. Source material: peripheral blood. The CDR3 nucleotides are TGTGCCAGCAGCTTAAGGGAGAACCAGCCCCAGCATTTT. It codes for CASSLRENQPQHF.